This T cell receptor beta chain was found in a study of cytomegalovirus exposure and HLA in healthy donors (dated by TCRdb to 2016 to 2017). About the study as a whole: An earlier analysis of roughly 610 of the donors reported 276 Gb of sequence data and 117 million unique TCR beta sequences obtained from 180 million or so T cells. Roughly 290 gigabases of sequencing data and 75 million to 85 million unique TCR sequences made up an early release that covered about 640 HLA-typed donors. Of the 398 genotyped donors, 65% to 90% fell in the genetic ancestry cluster associated with self-reported Caucasian donors. The study aimed to test whether cataloging public T cell receptors could reveal signatures of past pathogen exposure. Using immunosequencing, the study profiled T cell repertoires from fewer than 700 subjects and related those repertoires to cytomegalovirus serostatus. Besides the first cohort of 666 subjects, a separate validation cohort made up of over 100 different subjects was used. To predict cytomegalovirus infection status, the study combined high-throughput TCR immunosequencing, statistical association of individual TCRs with disease status, and machine learning. To study patterns of TCR occurrence, a later analysis re-analyzed previously published TCR beta repertoires from around 660 donors and added high-resolution HLA genotyping. The later analysis used no new phenotypic data to find candidate immune exposures, relying instead on TCR beta sequences and their occurrence across donors. An earlier analysis of a few hundred of the donors applied high-throughput TCR beta sequencing to assess whether each TCR beta V gene segment acted as functional or pseudogenic. Donor age, sex, ethnicity and CMV serostatus were collected together with the repertoire data. A later genetic analysis used genome-wide SNP genotypes for about 55% of the 666 donors, treating that subset as a discovery cohort. All discovery cohort repertoires had been generated on a single sequencing platform. Class I and class II HLA loci were covered by the typing at four-digit resolution. The number of donors typed differed by locus, with about 629-630 for A, B, C, DRB1 and DQB1, about 500 for DQA1, some 570 for DPA1, and 450 to 480 for DPB1. Roughly five DR-DQ haplotypes were handled as single units for association and clustering because linkage in the cohort was strong. Among roughly 400 genotyped donors of the cohort, an average of roughly 230,000 unique TCR beta nucleotide sequences was sequenced per donor, of which 15% to 20% were non-productive. The paper's findings and limits, for the study overall: Linkage disequilibrium might explain the correlated functional status among segregating V segments, but an unknown experimental factor could not be ruled out. Several of the top co-occurrence clusters appeared to be linked to parvovirus B19, influenza, CMV and Epstein-Barr virus, according to a later analysis. A later genetic analysis associated a missense DCLRE1C variant with V-gene and J-gene trimming of TCR beta chains, and an independent cohort replicated the association. In the study, about 150 TCR beta chains were listed as associated with cytomegalovirus. Some IMGT-functional V segments, including TRBV6-2 and TRBV6-3, could not be told apart with the 87-base-pair reads, so those segments were excluded. According to a later genetic analysis, donors in an Asian-associated ancestry cluster had fewer N-insertions in productive TCRs than the approximately 630-donor mean. Presence/absence analyses assumed roughly uniform sequencing depth across donors, an assumption that may not hold. In vitro tests confirmed that a few of the cytomegalovirus-associated TCR beta chains recognize cytomegalovirus antigens. In this cohort, only TCR beta chains were sequenced, and detectable features were limited by the absence of alpha or paired-chain data. CMV serostatus was the only immune exposure information available for the cohort. In a later analysis, the rate of TCR association differed among HLA loci, with DRB1 alleles having the most associated TCRs and HLA-C alleles having the fewest. Most TCR sequences were seen in very few donors, while some public TCRs were found in many individuals. A later analysis found that most CMV-associated TCR beta chains appeared HLA-restricted, with HLA associations seemingly driven largely by CMV exposure. A further reported finding was that TCR beta sequences accurately predicted the HLA-A and HLA-B alleles for most subjects in the first cohort. A later analysis associated about 17,000 TCR beta sequences with specific HLA alleles at a false discovery rate of 0.05. Strong co-occurrence of HLA alleles, especially DR and DQ, made assigning TCR associations to individual alleles difficult. The classifier was reported to diagnose cytomegalovirus status with high specificity and sensitivity in both the original cohort and the validation cohort. Because HLA typing was unavailable for some donors at each locus, only the typed subset was used in association tests. In an earlier analysis of roughly 560 of the donors, most TCR beta V segments were observed in productive rearrangements about 90% or about 30% of the time, broadly matching IMGT annotations. Because counts were too low, 15 to 20 rarely observed V segments, including chromosome 9 orphons, were excluded from the earlier analysis of fewer than 650 of the donors. The authors suggested that the approach could potentially be extended to other disease states and immunological phenotypes. A cluster of highly shared sequence variants was judged likely to be a technical artifact of the sequencing pipeline. In a later analysis, HLA-associated TCR beta chains showed more clonal expansion and lower generation probabilities than non-associated chains that were equally common.

Library method: the immunoSEQ multiplex PCR assay. For the multiplex PCR, a mixture combining 60 forward primers for TCR Vbeta segments and 13 reverse primers for TCR Jbeta segments was used. The CDR3 region of rearranged TCR beta genes was amplified from genomic DNA by a multiplex PCR assay. The Illumina HiSeq System was used to sequence the amplified TCR beta libraries as 87-base-pair reads. The paper's processing steps were these. In a later analysis, about 80 million unique TCR beta chains were counted across the roughly 610 repertoires, and approximately 9.9 million of these chains were shared by at least two donors. To remove PCR and sequencing errors, raw reads were error-corrected and collapsed into unique sequences using a nearest-neighbor algorithm that merged closely related sequences. To assign V, D and J gene segments, CDR3 sequences were aligned to IMGT reference sequences. For a sequence to be retained, a match of at least six nucleotides was required to both a V gene segment and a J gene segment. Rearrangements were classified as productive when the CDR3 lacked stop codons and remained in frame with V and J, and all other rearrangements were classified as non-productive. Following IMGT convention, CDR3 was defined as the stretch from the second conserved V-encoded cysteine up to the conserved J-encoded phenylalanine. The earlier analysis of roughly 590 of the donors excluded sequences that lacked an unambiguous match to a single V gene segment. In an earlier analysis of a few hundred of the donors, V segments were called functional above 56.7% productive rearrangements and were called segregating when the between-donor standard deviation exceeded 5%. A statistical classification framework was developed to diagnose cytomegalovirus status using the catalog of TCR beta chain sequences. In a later analysis, V and J genes were assigned by comparing TCR nucleotide sequences against IMGT/GENE-DB human TR gene sequences. In a later analysis, CDR3 sequences and most-parsimonious VDJ recombination scenarios were assigned using the TCRdist pipeline. In a later analysis, each TCR beta chain was defined by its CDR3 amino acid sequence together with its V-gene family, and reads without a unique V-gene family were excluded. In a later analysis, some 600 highly shared, low-generation-probability nucleotide sequences were removed to address suspected cross-contamination and a sequencing artifact. For each public chain, a later analysis derived a clonal expansion index from normalized ranks of inferred template counts within each repertoire. In a later analysis, generation probabilities were computed with a VDJ recombination model fitted to out-of-frame rearrangements, and the resulting probabilities were checked against IGoR. In a later analysis, hypergeometric tests were used to score TCR-TCR, TCR-HLA and TCR-CMV co-occurrence, with a repertoire-size bias correction applied to TCR pairs. To estimate false discovery rates, a later analysis permuted the HLA or CMV assignments 20 times. In a later analysis, co-occurring TCRs were grouped using DBSCAN, and TCRdist sequence similarity was added for clustering within HLA-allele-positive subsets. For co-occurrence clustering, repertoires with fewer than 30,000 or more than 120,000 public chains were excluded, along with four or five repertoires with anomalous nucleotide sharing. Entries here come from immuneACCESS through TCRdb and include only in-frame sequences with V and J called. Some clones fail to appear in such tables; in the studies checked, an unresolved V gene covers under half of the shortfall, and the cause of the remainder is unknown. V, J and clone size are taken as reported in that table, and D and trimming were inferred from the DNA itself. Across this sample there are about 200,000 clones, with about 85% seen only once. The ten biggest clones cover 0.39% of the sample.

As for this clone: Its antigen specificity is not known. The sample holds no much larger clone one base away, and base qualities are not on file.

The cohort was made up of approximately 700 healthy bone marrow donors. At the time of sampling, every cohort member was nominally healthy, though immune exposures that went unrecorded were likely present. The donor tested CMV seropositive and was one of the 289 seropositive cohort members. A peripheral blood sample was collected from each donor, and TCR beta sequencing was performed on peripheral blood mononuclear cells. The Qiagen DNeasy Blood Extraction Kit was used to extract genomic DNA from the blood cell samples. CDR1 and CDR2, per the germline V gene (reference sequence), are LNHNV and YYDKDF. V is pared back by 3 bases and J by 2 bases, with 20 bases lying between the germline termini. CDR3 length: 17 amino acids, cysteine to phenylalanine. Just the 51-base CDR3 DNA is kept, in frame starting at base 1.

Sequenced input: PBMCs. This sequence was found in a male donor in good health and CMV-seropositive. The chain is assembled from TRBV15 and TRBJ2-7; a tentative D match to TRBD2 spans 6 bases. The DNA sequence follows: TGTGCCACCAGCAGGCCCTGGGACTCCCAAAGTCCCTACGAGCAGTACTTC. Its product reads: CATSRPWDSQSPYEQYF. The CDR3 plus the reference TRBV15 and TRBJ2-7 genes for the other parts give the full variable domain: DAMVIQNPRYQVTQFGKPVTLSCSQTLNHNVMYWYQQKSSQAPKLLFHYYDKDFNNEADTPDNFQSRRPNTSFCFLDIRSPGLGDTAMYLCATSRPWDSQSPYEQYFGPGTRLTVT.